The source of this TCR beta chain is a study of regulatory T cells in long-lasting Graves disease. TCR beta libraries were built with iRepertoire HTBI primers and Arm-PCR of CDR3 regions. From the multiplex PCR reads, TCRdb called clonotypes with MiXCR, one entry per CDR3 protein. This table holds 400,000 to 500,000 distinct CDR3 sequences, about 15% found once. The V gene's germline CDR1 is ENHRY and CDR2 SYGVKD. The CDR3 is 12 residues long. Trimming pared 11 bases from V and 8 bases from J, leaving 16 bases between. This sample's time point: newly diagnosed GD, antithyroid drugs for less than 3 months. Scientists built the TCR library using RNA that was extracted from PBMCs. Whole-study findings and limits: Patients with persistent Graves' had lower TCR diversity than newly diagnosed patients.

This clonotype has only a few counts. Antigen unknown. The same sample was also studied in work on T cells in Graves' hyperthyroidism and ophthalmopathy.

The chain employs TRBV10-3 and TRBJ2-1, with D perhaps TRBD2 (6 bases). The source was peripheral blood mononuclear cells (PBMCs), collected at new diagnosis, from a patient treated with antithyroid drugs. The TCR sequence derives from a woman aged 40 to 50 with Graves disease. CDR3 sequence (DNA): TGTGCCGCCCGGGACTCCGAAGATGAGCAGTTCTTC. This encodes CAARDSEDEQFF.